These 8 T cell receptor beta chains share one sample of origin, sequenced in a study of blood T cell repertoires in COVID-19. Data came from immunoSEQ multiplex PCR; TCRdb stores just in-frame clones and leaves some out. Counted here are approximately 230,000 clones, 86% occurring once; the ten biggest clones make up 2.2%. The sequenced sample consisted of peripheral blood. These receptor sequences come from a man aged 30 to 45 who had recovered from COVID-19.

This sequence joins TRBV7-6 and TRBJ1-2, with TRBD1 identical over 12 bases. V lost 5 bases to trimming and J lost 8 bases; unmatched junction nucleotides: 6. CDR3 size: 14 residues. The germline V gene encodes CDR1 SGHVS and CDR2 FNYEAQ. The CDR3 coding sequence is TGTGCCAGCAGCCTTGGGACAGGGGGCATAGGCTACACCTTC. Translated: CASSLGTGGIGYTF.

This clone has a single count. This rearrangement joins TRBV14 to TRBJ2-6; 9 positions match TRBD1. Germline assignment: CDR1 SGHDN and CDR2 FVKESK. The CDR3 length is 18 residues. V trimming: 1 base; J trimming: 0 bases; junction bases outside the gene matches: 4. In DNA, the CDR3 is TGTGCCAGCAGCCAAGCGGGACAGGGCCACTCTGGGGCCAACGTCCTGACTTTC. Translation: CASSQAGQGHSGANVLTF.

V gene TRBV29-1 combines with J gene TRBJ1-3, with D possibly being TRBD1 (5 bases). Trimming shortened V by 1 base and J by 4 bases, and 11 bases separated the two germline ends. This CDR3 region has 14 residues. Germline V gene sequence: CDR1 SQVTM, CDR2 ANQGSEA. CDR3 residues: CSVEGGAGGNTIYF. The DNA for the CDR3 is TGCAGCGTTGAAGGGGGCGCGGGAGGAAACACCATATATTTT.

A remark on this clone: This sample also contains other DNA sequences that code for the same CDR3. The J gene is TRBJ2-5, the V gene TRBV29-1; TRBD2 might be the D (5 bases). Trimming removed 2 bases at V and 4 bases at J, with 8 bases between. The CDR3 loop spans 12 amino acids. Germline values: CDR1 SQVTM, CDR2 ANQGSEA. The CDR3, as DNA: TGCAGCGTTGAACTAGCTGGAGAGACCCAGTACTTC. It is translated as CSVELAGETQYF.

The chain is built from TRBV5-5 and TRBJ2-7, with D uncertain. Per the germline V gene, CDR1 is SGHKS and CDR2 is YYEKEE (reference sequence). The CDR3 sequence is 14 residues long. The ends were cut back, 0 bases at V and 2 bases at J, with 9 bases in the middle. CDR3 sequence reads: CASSLGHRTYEQYF. The CDR3 DNA is TGTGCCAGCAGCTTGGGCCACAGAACCTACGAGCAGTACTTC.

In this sample, this clone turned up a few times. CDR3 sequence: CATVQVIGSYEQYF. The CDR3 region has the DNA TGTGCCACCGTTCAGGTTATAGGCTCCTACGAGCAGTACTTC. V gene TRBV10-3 combines with J gene TRBJ2-7; D call uncertain. In germline, CDR1 is ENHRY, CDR2 SYGVKD. Trimming left V 10 bases short and J 0 bases short, with 16 bases between. This CDR3 spans 14 amino acids.

The chain is built from TRBV27 and TRBJ1-2; 9 nucleotides line up with TRBD1. With V trimmed by 6 bases and J by 4 bases, 6 bases remained unmatched. In germline, CDR1 is MNHEY, CDR2 SMNVEV (reference sequence). The CDR3 consists of 14 residues. The CDR3 nucleotides are TGTGCCAGCAGGGGGACAGGGTTCATCTATGGCTACACCTTC. Its protein product is CASRGTGFIYGYTF.

This clone was picked up one time. The V and J genes are TRBV30 and TRBJ1-1; TRBD1 might be the D (5 bases). The germline CDR1 and CDR2 sequences are GTSNPN and SVGIG (reference sequence). Deletions cut 1 base from V and 8 bases from J, with 8 bases between. CDR3 length: 11 residues. CDR3 in DNA: TGTGCCTGGAGTGGTTCAGGGGAAGCTTTCTTT. As protein: CAWSGSGEAFF.